The T cell receptor (beta chain) under discussion was sequenced for a study of cytomegalovirus exposure and HLA in healthy donors. The CDR3 has 17 amino acids. The germline CDR1 and CDR2 sequences are LNHDA and SQIVND (reference sequence). V was trimmed by 1 base and J by 0 bases, leaving 12 bases between them. Findings of the study overall: As a later analysis revealed, the rate of TCR association differed by HLA locus, with DRB1 most and HLA-C fewest. The Asian-associated ancestry cluster reportedly had fewer N-insertions than the roughly 670-donor mean in a later analysis. A later analysis linked a missense variant in DCLRE1C to the trimming of TCR beta V and J genes.

The PCR contained 60 Vbeta and 13 Jbeta primers. In the original processing: A later analysis tallied approximately 87 million unique TCR beta chains, 8.5 million to 11 million of them shared. Assay used: immunoSEQ multiplex PCR; TCRdb lists only in-frame clones, some missing. The DNA gave D and trimming, while V, J and clone size come from that table. The sample has about 150,000 clones; 77% are singletons. Of note for this clone: The antigen is not known.

The J gene is TRBJ2-2, the V gene TRBV19, with a possible D match to TRBD2 (7 bases). This sequence originates from a male donor in good health and CMV-seronegative. Sequenced input: PBMCs. The CDR3 protein is CASSIVGGAANTGELFF. CDR3 coding DNA: TGTGCCAGTAGTATAGTGGGGGGGGCCGCGAACACCGGGGAGCTGTTTTTT.